The entry below gives a single T cell receptor beta chain sequence along with its context. The antigen is not known. Treatment here: around 19 received Ad26.COV2.S at low or high dose, single or two shots; roughly 5 received placebo; per-sample allocation not given. It was on day 63 after the first vaccine or placebo injection that samples were taken. This specimen comes from a study of Ad26.COV2.S vaccination and SARS-CoV-2 variants. Turning to the study itself: A COV1001 Ad26.COV2.S trial-arm participant provided the sample. Donor got 5x10^10 or 1x10^11 viral particles of Ad26.COV2.S. General observations from the study: Placebo recipients had lower spike-specific TCR breadth than vaccine recipients. Measurements of TCR breadth and depth may have given underestimates of the total T cell responses.

Data came from immunoSEQ multiplex PCR; TCRdb stores just in-frame clones and leaves some out. Of some 250,000 clones in the sample, approximately 88% were seen once. Germline V gene lookup returns CDR1 SGHNT and CDR2 YENEEA. J lost 7 bases, V lost 5 bases, and 12 bases had no gene match. The CDR3 runs 16 residues. The chain joins TRBV11-3 to TRBJ2-2; TRBD1 matches at 8 bases. The clonotype was recovered from a person between 18 and 65 years old who received the Ad26.COV2.S COVID-19 vaccine or a placebo. The sample consisted of peripheral blood, taken in a trial of Ad26.COV2.S vaccine versus placebo. Here the CDR3 reads CASSPFGQGYSGELFF. In DNA form, the CDR3 reads TGTGCCAGCAGCCCCTTTGGACAGGGATATAGCGGGGAGCTGTTTTTT.